The clone carrying this T cell receptor beta chain was observed once. This specimen comes from a study of blood T cell repertoires in COVID-19. The wider study: T cells, B-cell-depleted T cells, or PBMCs supplied cDNA or gDNA.

Germline CDR1 is SEHNR and CDR2 is FQNEAQ (reference sequence). V was cut by 8 bases and J by 0 bases, with 8 bases left in between. The CDR3 covers 12 residues. Assay: immunoSEQ multiplex PCR; the TCRdb copy retains only in-frame clones and omits some. The data contain 95,000 to 150,000 clones, roughly four fifths of them singletons. The chain carries TRBV7-9 and TRBJ2-7; D is ambiguous. This clonotype originated in a man in his 60s with acute or convalescent COVID-19. Material for sequencing was peripheral blood. CDR3 amino acids: CASGTVSYEQYF. DNA of the CDR3: TGTGCCAGCGGTACAGTCTCCTACGAGCAGTACTTC.